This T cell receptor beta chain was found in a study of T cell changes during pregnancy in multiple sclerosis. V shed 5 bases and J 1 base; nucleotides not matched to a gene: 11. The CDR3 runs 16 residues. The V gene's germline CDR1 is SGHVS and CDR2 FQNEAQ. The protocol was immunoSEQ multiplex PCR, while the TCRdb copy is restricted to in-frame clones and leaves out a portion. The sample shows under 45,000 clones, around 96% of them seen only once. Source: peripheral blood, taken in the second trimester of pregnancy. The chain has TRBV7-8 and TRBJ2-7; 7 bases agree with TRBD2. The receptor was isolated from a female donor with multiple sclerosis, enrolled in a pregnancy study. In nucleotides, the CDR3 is TGTGCCAGCAGCGGGGAGGGGCTGGCGCGTTCCTACGAGCAGTACTTC. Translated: CASSGEGLARSYEQYF. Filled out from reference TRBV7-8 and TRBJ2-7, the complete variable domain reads GAGVSQSPRYKVAKRGQDVALRCDPISGHVSLFWYQQALGQGPEFLTYFQNEAQLDKSGLPSDRFFAERPEGSVSTLKIQRTQQEDSAVYLCASSGEGLARSYEQYFGPGTRLTVT.